This T cell receptor (beta chain) was profiled in a study of shared clonotypes between healthy human individuals. All donors were healthy HIV-negative adults lacking recent acute infections or vaccinations. The CDR3 runs 14 residues. The trim removed 6 bases at V and 6 bases at J, leaving 10 bases unmatched. CDR1 and CDR2 from the germline V gene are MNHEY and SMNVEV (reference sequence). Sequenced by immunoSEQ multiplex PCR; TCRdb stores in-frame clones only, minus some. The table records about 1.1 million clones, about 72% of them present only once. V usage is TRBV27 and J usage is TRBJ1-1; 7 bases are a match to TRBD1. The receptor comes from a man between 18 and 29 years old in good health. Some clones in this sample may be carry-over from other donors' samples. Specimen: memory CD4+ T cells from PBMCs. The subset: CD45RA-negative fraction. The CDR3: CASRDSQGGSEAFF. DNA for the CDR3: TGTGCCAGCAGGGACTCCCAGGGGGGGTCTGAAGCTTTCTTT.